There are a few counts of the clone carrying this TCR beta chain. The antigen is unknown. These data are taken from a study of T-cell memory formation after mild COVID-19. Turning to the study itself: TCR clusters largely stayed donor specific. Study observations and caveats: Mainly in CM and EM were contracting CD4+ clones; CD8+ were in EMRA. Day 15 to 85 contracting clones showed balanced CD4/CD8; day 15 to 37 expanders favored CD4+. Several responding clones turned up in pre-infection memory, indicating that cross-reactive memory may have taken part.

V was pared by 6 bases and J by 3 bases, with 12 bases between. This CDR3 comprises 14 residues. MiXCR, run by TCRdb on the 5' RACE reads, gives a single entry per CDR3 protein. The table has around 130,000 distinct CDR3 sequences, 11% to 15% seen once. The source of this sequence is an adult woman who had mild COVID-19 (a few samples of this study predate the infection). Cell type and time point are not known. Sequencing was carried out using PBMCs or a T cell subset sorted from them (not recorded which). This chain connects TRBV12-3 or TRBV12-4 to TRBJ1-5; D not resolved. CDR3 sequence: CASRDGRINQPQHF. Here the CDR3 DNA reads TGTGCCAGCAGGGACGGCAGGATCAATCAGCCCCAGCATTTT.